This TCR beta chain derives from a study of blood T cell repertoires in COVID-19. The CDR3 spans 22 residues. J lost 5 bases, V lost 2 bases, and 28 bases had no gene match. Germline V gene data show CDR1 as SGHRS and CDR2 as YFSETQ. TCRdb keeps only in-frame clones here, not all; method: immunoSEQ multiplex PCR. The data hold around 160,000 clones, with approximately 90% observed a single time. The specimen was peripheral blood. The sequence was obtained from a man aged 18-30 years with acute or convalescent COVID-19. The J gene is TRBJ2-3, the V gene TRBV5-1; TRBD2 matches at 8 bases. CDR3 residues: CASSFRAAPSMAGGALGDTQYF. DNA of the CDR3: TGCGCCAGCAGCTTCCGGGCCGCACCGAGCATGGCGGGGGGCGCCCTAGGAGATACGCAGTATTTT.